This T cell receptor beta chain stems from a study of multiple sclerosis patients with progressive multifocal leukoencephalopathy. Described time point: 5 to 6 months of natalizumab therapy. Points on this clone: Its antigen is unknown.

Study conclusions and caveats: TRBV and TRBJ usage showed no common pattern when PML developed. Findings may reflect JC virus infection or just general immunocompromise. Less diverse TRB repertoires were suggested in most PML patients.

Libraries were prepared by immunoSEQ multiplex PCR; TCRdb keeps only in-frame clonotypes and omits some of them. The data contain 29,000 or so clones, around nine tenths of them seen just once; the ten biggest clones take up about 1.6%. Germline trimming cut 11 bases from V and 0 bases from J; bases unmatched to any gene: 11. The CDR3 is 17 residues long. Germline lookup yields CDR1 ENHRY and CDR2 SYGVKD. The TCR comes from a human donor with multiple sclerosis. This specimen was PBMCs, taken from a patient treated with natalizumab. J is TRBJ2-2 and V is TRBV10-3; 11 bases line up with TRBD2. The CDR3, as DNA: TGTGCCGTTCAGGGGATTAGCGGGAGGGCGAACACCGGGGAGCTGTTTTTT. Protein: CAVQGISGRANTGELFF.